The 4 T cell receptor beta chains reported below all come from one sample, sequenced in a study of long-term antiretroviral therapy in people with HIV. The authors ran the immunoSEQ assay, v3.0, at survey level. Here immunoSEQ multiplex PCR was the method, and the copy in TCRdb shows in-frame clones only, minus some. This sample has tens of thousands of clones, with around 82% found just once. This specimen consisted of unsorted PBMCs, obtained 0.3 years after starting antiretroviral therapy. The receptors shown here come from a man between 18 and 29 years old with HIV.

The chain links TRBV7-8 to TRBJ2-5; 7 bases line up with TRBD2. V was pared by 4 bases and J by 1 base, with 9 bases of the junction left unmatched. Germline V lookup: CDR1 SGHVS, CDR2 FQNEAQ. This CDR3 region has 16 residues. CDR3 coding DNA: TGTGCCAGCAGCTCGCGACCTAGCGGCACCCAAGAGACCCAGTACTTC. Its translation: CASSSRPSGTQETQYF.

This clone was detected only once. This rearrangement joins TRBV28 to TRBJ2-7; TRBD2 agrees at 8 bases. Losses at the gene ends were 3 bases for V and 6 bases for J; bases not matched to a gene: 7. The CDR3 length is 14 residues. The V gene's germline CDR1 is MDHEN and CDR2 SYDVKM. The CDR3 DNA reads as TGTGCCAGCAGTTTTTCGGCGGGAGGAGGCGAGCAGTACTTC. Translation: CASSFSAGGGEQYF. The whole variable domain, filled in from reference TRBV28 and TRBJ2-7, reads DVKVTQSSRYLVKRTGEKVFLECVQDMDHENMFWYRQDPGLGLRLIYFSYDVKMKEKGDIPEGYSVSREKKERFSLILESASTNQTSMYLCASSFSAGGGEQYFGPGTRLTVT.

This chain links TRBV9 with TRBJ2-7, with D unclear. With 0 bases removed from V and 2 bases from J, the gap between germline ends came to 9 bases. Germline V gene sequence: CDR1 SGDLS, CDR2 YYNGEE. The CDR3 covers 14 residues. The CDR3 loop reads CASSVGRSAYEQYF. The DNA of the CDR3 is TGTGCCAGCAGCGTAGGCAGGAGCGCCTACGAGCAGTACTTC.

DNA of the CDR3: TGTGCCAGTAGTTCGCTCGAACCTGGAAACACCATATATTTT. It is translated as CASSSLEPGNTIYF. The chain joins TRBV19 to TRBJ1-3; D unresolved. V shed 5 bases and J shed 2 bases, with 10 bases lying between them. Germline lookup yields CDR1 LNHDA and CDR2 SQIVND (reference sequence). This CDR3 region has 14 residues. Full variable domain (missing parts from reference TRBV19 and TRBJ1-3): DGGITQSPKYLFRKEGQNVTLSCEQNLNHDAMYWYRQDPGQGLRLIYYSQIVNDFQKGDIAEGYSVSREKKESFPLTVTSAQKNPTAFYLCASSSLEPGNTIYFGEGSWLTVV.